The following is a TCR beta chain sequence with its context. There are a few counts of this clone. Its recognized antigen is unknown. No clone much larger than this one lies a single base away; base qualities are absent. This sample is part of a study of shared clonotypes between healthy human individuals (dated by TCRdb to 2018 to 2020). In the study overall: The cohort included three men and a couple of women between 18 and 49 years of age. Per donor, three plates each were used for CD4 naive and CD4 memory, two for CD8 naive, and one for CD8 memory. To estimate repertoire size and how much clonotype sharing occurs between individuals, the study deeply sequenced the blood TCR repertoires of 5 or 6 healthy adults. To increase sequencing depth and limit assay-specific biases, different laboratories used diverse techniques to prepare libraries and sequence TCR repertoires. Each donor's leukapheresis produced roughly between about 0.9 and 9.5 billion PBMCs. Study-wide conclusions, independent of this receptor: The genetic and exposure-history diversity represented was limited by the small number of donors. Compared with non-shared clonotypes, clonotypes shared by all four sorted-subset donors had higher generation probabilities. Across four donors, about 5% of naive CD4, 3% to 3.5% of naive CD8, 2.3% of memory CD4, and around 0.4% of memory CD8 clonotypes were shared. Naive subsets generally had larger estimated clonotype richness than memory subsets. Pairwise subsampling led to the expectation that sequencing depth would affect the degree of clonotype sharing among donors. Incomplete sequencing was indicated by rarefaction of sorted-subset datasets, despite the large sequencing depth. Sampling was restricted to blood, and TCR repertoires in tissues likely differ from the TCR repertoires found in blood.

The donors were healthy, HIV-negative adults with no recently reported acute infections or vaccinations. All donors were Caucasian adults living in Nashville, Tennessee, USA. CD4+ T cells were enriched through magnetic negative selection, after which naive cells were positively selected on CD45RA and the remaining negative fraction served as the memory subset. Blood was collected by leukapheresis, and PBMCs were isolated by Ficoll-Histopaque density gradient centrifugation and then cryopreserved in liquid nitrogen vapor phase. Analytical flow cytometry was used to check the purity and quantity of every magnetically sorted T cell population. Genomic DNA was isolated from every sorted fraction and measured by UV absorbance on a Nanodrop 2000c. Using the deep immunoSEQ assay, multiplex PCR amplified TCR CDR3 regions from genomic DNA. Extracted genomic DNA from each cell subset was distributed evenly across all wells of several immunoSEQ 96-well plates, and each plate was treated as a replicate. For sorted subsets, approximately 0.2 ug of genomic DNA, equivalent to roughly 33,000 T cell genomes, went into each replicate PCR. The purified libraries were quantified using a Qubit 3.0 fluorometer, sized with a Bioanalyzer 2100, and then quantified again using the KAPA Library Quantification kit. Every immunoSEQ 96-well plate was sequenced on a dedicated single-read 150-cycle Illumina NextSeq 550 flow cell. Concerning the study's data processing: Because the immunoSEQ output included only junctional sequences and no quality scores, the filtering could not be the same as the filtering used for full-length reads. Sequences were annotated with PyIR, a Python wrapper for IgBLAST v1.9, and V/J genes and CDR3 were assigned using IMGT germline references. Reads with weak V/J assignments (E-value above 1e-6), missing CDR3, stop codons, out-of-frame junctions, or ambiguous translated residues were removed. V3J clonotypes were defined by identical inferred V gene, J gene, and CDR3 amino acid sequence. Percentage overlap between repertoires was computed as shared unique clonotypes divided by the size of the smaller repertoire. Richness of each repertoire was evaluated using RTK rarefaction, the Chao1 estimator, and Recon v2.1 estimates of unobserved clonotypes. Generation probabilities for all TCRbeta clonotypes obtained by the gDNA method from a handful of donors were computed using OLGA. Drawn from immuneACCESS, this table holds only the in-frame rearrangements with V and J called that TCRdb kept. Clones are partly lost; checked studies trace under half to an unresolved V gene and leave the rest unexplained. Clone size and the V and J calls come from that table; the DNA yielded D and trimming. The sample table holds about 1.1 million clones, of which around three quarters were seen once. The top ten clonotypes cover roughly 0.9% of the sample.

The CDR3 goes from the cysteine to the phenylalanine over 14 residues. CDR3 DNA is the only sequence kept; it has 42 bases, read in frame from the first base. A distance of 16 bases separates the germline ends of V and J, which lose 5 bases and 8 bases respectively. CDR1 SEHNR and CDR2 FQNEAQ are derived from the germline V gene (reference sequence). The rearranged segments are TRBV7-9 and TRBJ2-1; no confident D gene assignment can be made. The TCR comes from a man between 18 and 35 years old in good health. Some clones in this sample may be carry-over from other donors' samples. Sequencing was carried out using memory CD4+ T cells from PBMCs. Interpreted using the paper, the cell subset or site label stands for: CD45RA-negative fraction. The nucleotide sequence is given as TGTGCCAGCAGCCCCCGGTCCGCTACACATGAGCAGTTCTTC. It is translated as CASSPRSATHEQFF.